These T cell receptor beta chains were read from a single sample in a study of regulatory T cells in long-lasting Graves disease. TCRdb reprocessed the multiplex PCR reads with MiXCR, giving one entry per CDR3 protein. The sample consists of roughly 510,000 distinct CDR3 sequences, 15% to 20% of them appearing once. These same records also appear under a second study, on T cells in Graves' hyperthyroidism and ophthalmopathy.

The input for sequencing was peripheral blood mononuclear cells (PBMCs), taken at new diagnosis, from a patient treated with antithyroid drugs. These receptors came from a man younger than 35 with Graves disease. The CDR3 runs from the conserved cysteine through the conserved F or W. D genes are given only for firm matches. Size tells how often a clone was seen (once, few, many) or the class of an expanded clone, and some rows leave it out.

TRBJ2-3,-,-,TRBV6-1,TGTGCCAGCAGTGAATGGGCAGCCTCCCTTAGCACAGATACGCAGTATTTT,CASSEWAASLSTDTQYF
TRBJ2-7,many,TRBD1,TRBV28,TGTGCCAGCAGTTTATCCCGGACAGGCTCCTACGAGCAGTACTTC,CASSLSRTGSYEQYF
TRBJ2-5,-,TRBD1,TRBV19,TGTGCCAGTAGGGGGACAGGGACGGCGGTCCGCGGAGAGACCCAGTACTTC,CASRGTGTAVRGETQYF
TRBJ2-6,once,TRBD1,TRBV6-1,TGTGCCAGCAGGACGGGACAGGGTAACTCTGGGGCCAACGTCCTGACTTTC,CASRTGQGNSGANVLTF
TRBJ1-1,-,-,TRBV5-4,TGTGCCAGCAGCCCTATGGCCGCACTGAACACTGAAGCTTTCTTT,CASSPMAALNTEAFF
TRBJ1-1,-,-,TRBV19,TGTGCCAGTAGTACGCGCCGGATAACTGAAGCTTTCTTT,CASSTRRITEAFF
TRBJ1-5,-,-,TRBV18,TGTGCCAGCTCACCGGGGGCAGATCAGCCCCAGCATTTT,CASSPGADQPQHF
TRBJ1-4,few,TRBD1,TRBV28,TGTGCCAGCAAGACAGGGTTGGTCGAAAAACTGTTTTTT,CASKTGLVEKLFF
TRBJ1-5,-,TRBD1,TRBV9,TGTGCCAGCAGCGAACAGGGGGATCGGAACCAGCCCCAGCATTTT,CASSEQGDRNQPQHF
TRBJ1-5,-,-,TRBV5-5,TGTGCCAGCAGCTTGGCCCCGGACAGTTATCAGCCCCAGCATTTT,CASSLAPDSYQPQHF
TRBJ1-1,many,TRBD1,TRBV28,TGTGCCAGCAGTTCGTCACAGGGGTTCACTGAAGCTTTCTTT,CASSSSQGFTEAFF
TRBJ2-3,once,-,TRBV7-9,TGTGCCAGCAGCATACACACAGATACGCAGTATTTT,CASSIHTDTQYF
TRBJ1-6,many,TRBD1,TRBV6-1,TGTGCCAGCAGACCCGACAGGGGGCTGGGGAATTCACCCCTCCACTTT,CASRPDRGLGNSPLHF
TRBJ2-5,many,-,TRBV28,TGTGCCAGCAGTTCCAGGACACCAGAGACCCAGTACTTC,CASSSRTPETQYF
TRBJ2-2,-,-,TRBV7-9,TGTGCCAGCAGCCGATTCGGGGAGCCGTTTTTT,CASSRFGEPFF
TRBJ2-7,-,TRBD1,TRBV9,TGTGCCAGCAGCGCCCACAGGGGGCGCGACGAGCAGTACTTC,CASSAHRGRDEQYF
TRBJ2-2,few,-,TRBV11-3,TGTGCCAGCAGCTTAACAGGGTCCGGGGAGCTGTTTTTT,CASSLTGSGELFF
TRBJ2-6,-,TRBD1,TRBV11-2,TGTGCCTTCCTTGGACAGGGGGCTTCTGGGGCCAACGTCCTGACTTTC,CAFLGQGASGANVLTF
TRBJ1-3,-,-,TRBV7-8,TGTGCCAGCAGCTGGAGGGGGTCTGGAAACACCATATATTTT,CASSWRGSGNTIYF
TRBJ2-2,many,-,TRBV7-8,TGTGCCAGCAGCTTGGGTCCACTCAACACCGGGGAGCTGTTTTTT,CASSLGPLNTGELFF
TRBJ2-7,many,TRBD1,TRBV2,TGTGCCAGCAGTATCGACGGGACAGGGGCCTACGAGCAGTACTTC,CASSIDGTGAYEQYF
TRBJ2-1,-,-,TRBV3-1,TGTGCCAGCAGTCGAGCTAGCGTCGCCCATGAGCAGTTCTTC,CASSRASVAHEQFF
TRBJ2-7,many,TRBD2,TRBV10-3,TGTGCCATCAGTGCTGGGACTAGCGACGAGCAGTACTTC,CAISAGTSDEQYF
TRBJ1-1,many,-,TRBV9,TGTGCCAGCAGCACCAGGGACGGTATTATGAACACTGAAGCTTTCTTT,CASSTRDGIMNTEAFF
TRBJ2-1,few,-,TRBV19,TGTGCCAGTAGTATAGTGGGACCCTCCAATGAGCAGTTCTTC,CASSIVGPSNEQFF
TRBJ1-1,many,TRBD1,TRBV6-1,TGTGCCAGCAGTGAGGGACAGATGAACACTGAAGCTTTCTTT,CASSEGQMNTEAFF
TRBJ2-3,-,-,TRBV5-5,TGTGTCAGCAGCTCGGGGGTTCTCGGCACAGATACGCAGTATTTT,CVSSSGVLGTDTQYF
TRBJ2-3,many,-,TRBV30,TGTGCCTGGAGTTCCGGCAGCGGTTCCGATACGCAGTATTTT,CAWSSGSGSDTQYF
TRBJ2-7,-,TRBD2,TRBV30,TGTGCCTGGAGTATTAGCGGGAGTCGCGAGCAGTACTTC,CAWSISGSREQYF
TRBJ1-2,once,-,TRBV7-9,TGTGCCAGCAGCTCCCCCCGGGGGGCCCCGGGTGGCTACACCTTC,CASSSPRGAPGGYTF
TRBJ2-7,many,-,TRBV28,TGTGCCAGCAGCTCAAATATCGGGACTCCCAACTACGAGCAGTACTTC,CASSSNIGTPNYEQYF
TRBJ2-7,-,-,TRBV20-1,TGCAGTGCTAGGACACCGGGGAACTACGAGCAGTACTTC,CSARTPGNYEQYF
TRBJ1-1,few,-,TRBV6-1,TGTGCCAGTACAGAGGATAGGAACACTGAAGCTTTCTTT,CASTEDRNTEAFF
TRBJ2-1,many,TRBD2,TRBV24-1,TGTGCCACCAGTGATCGGGCTAAGGCGGGAGATGAGCAGTTCTTC,CATSDRAKAGDEQFF
TRBJ1-4,-,TRBD1,TRBV6-1,TGTGCCAGCAGCGCCATGGGACAGTCTAATGAAAAACTGTTTTTT,CASSAMGQSNEKLFF
TRBJ1-2,few,TRBD1,TRBV27,TGTGCCAGCAGTTTATACCCGTCGGGACAGGGTGACTATGGCTACACCTTC,CASSLYPSGQGDYGYTF
TRBJ1-4,-,TRBD1,TRBV5-5,TGTGCCAGCAGCCCGACAGGGCTACTCTGGAAACTGTTTTTT,CASSPTGLLWKLFF
TRBJ2-7,many,-,TRBV3-1,TGTGCCAGCAGCCGCCTCTCGGGAGTGTACGAGCAGTACTTC,CASSRLSGVYEQYF
TRBJ1-1,few,-,TRBV20-1,TGCAGTGCTAGAACAGAATGGACTGAAGCTTTCTTT,CSARTEWTEAFF
TRBJ1-2,many,-,TRBV30,TGTGCCTGGAGTGTTGGGGGTTATGGCTACACCTTC,CAWSVGGYGYTF
TRBJ1-3,many,-,TRBV3-1,TGTGCCAGCAGTCACACGGATCGTTCTGGAAACACCATATATTTT,CASSHTDRSGNTIYF
TRBJ2-7,-,-,TRBV7-9,TGTGCCAGCAGCTTAGTTTCTGCCCCGGGGGTCGAGCAGTACTTC,CASSLVSAPGVEQYF
TRBJ2-1,many,-,TRBV28,TGTGCCAGCAGTGACCCGGGACTTTCTTATGAGCAGTTCTTC,CASSDPGLSYEQFF
TRBJ1-1,many,-,TRBV30,TGTGCCTGGAGTGAGGGGGAGAGCACTGAAGCTTTCTTT,CAWSEGESTEAFF
TRBJ2-1,few,TRBD2,TRBV9,TGTGCCAGCAGCGTCGCGGGAGTCGAGAATGAGCAGTTCTTC,CASSVAGVENEQFF
TRBJ2-1,many,-,TRBV11-2,TGTGCCAGCAGCTTAGGTTCAGCGGAGGGGTACGAGCAGTTCTTC,CASSLGSAEGYEQFF
TRBJ2-5,many,-,TRBV30,TGTGCCTGGAACTATGGTGGGTCGATGCGAGAGACCCAGTACTTC,CAWNYGGSMRETQYF
TRBJ2-7,-,TRBD2,TRBV18,TGTGCCAGCTCACCACCGACGGGGGGGGTCTCCTACGAGCAGTACTTC,CASSPPTGGVSYEQYF
TRBJ2-7,-,TRBD2,TRBV6-1,TGTGCCAGCAGTGAACGGAACGACAGATGGACTGCCGGGACTAGCGGGAGCGAGCAGTACTTC,CASSERNDRWTAGTSGSEQYF
TRBJ2-2,-,TRBD2,TRBV9,TGTGCCAGCGGGACTAGCGGGGTCCTGGGCGGGGAGCTGTTTTTT,CASGTSGVLGGELFF
TRBJ1-1,-,-,TRBV4-2,TGTGCCAGCAGCCAAGAAGGCTGGATGAACACTGAAGCTTTCTTT,CASSQEGWMNTEAFF
TRBJ2-3,many,-,TRBV20-1,TGCAGTGCTAGTTCGACAGGCTATACGCAGTATTTT,CSASSTGYTQYF
TRBJ1-1,many,TRBD1,TRBV2,TGTGCCAGCAGTAGGGGGCTTGGGACTGAAGCTTTCTTT,CASSRGLGTEAFF
TRBJ2-5,few,TRBD2,TRBV7-9,TGTGCCAGCAGCCCACCGGTGGGACTAGCGGGAGAAGAGACCCAGTACTTC,CASSPPVGLAGEETQYF
TRBJ2-7,few,-,TRBV7-9,TGTGCCAGCAGCTTAGGGACAGACCTAGAGTACGAGCAGTACTTC,CASSLGTDLEYEQYF